This T cell receptor beta chain is from a study of control samples from healthy donors and cancer patients. Method: immunoSEQ multiplex PCR; TCRdb's copy keeps in-frame clones and lacks some. The data hold about 170,000 clones, with almost 90% observed a single time. V was trimmed by 2 bases and J by 7 bases, leaving 11 bases between them. CDR1 and CDR2 from the germline V gene are MNHEY and SVGAGI. This CDR3 comprises 14 residues. The receptor was derived from a woman in her 30s in good health. Sequencing was carried out using blood. The rearrangement uses TRBV6-5 and TRBJ1-4; TRBD1 might be the D (6 bases). In DNA form, the CDR3 reads TGTGCCAGCAGTTACGGGGGGCGCGGTGAAAAACTGTTTTTT. Translated, it gives CASSYGGRGEKLFF.